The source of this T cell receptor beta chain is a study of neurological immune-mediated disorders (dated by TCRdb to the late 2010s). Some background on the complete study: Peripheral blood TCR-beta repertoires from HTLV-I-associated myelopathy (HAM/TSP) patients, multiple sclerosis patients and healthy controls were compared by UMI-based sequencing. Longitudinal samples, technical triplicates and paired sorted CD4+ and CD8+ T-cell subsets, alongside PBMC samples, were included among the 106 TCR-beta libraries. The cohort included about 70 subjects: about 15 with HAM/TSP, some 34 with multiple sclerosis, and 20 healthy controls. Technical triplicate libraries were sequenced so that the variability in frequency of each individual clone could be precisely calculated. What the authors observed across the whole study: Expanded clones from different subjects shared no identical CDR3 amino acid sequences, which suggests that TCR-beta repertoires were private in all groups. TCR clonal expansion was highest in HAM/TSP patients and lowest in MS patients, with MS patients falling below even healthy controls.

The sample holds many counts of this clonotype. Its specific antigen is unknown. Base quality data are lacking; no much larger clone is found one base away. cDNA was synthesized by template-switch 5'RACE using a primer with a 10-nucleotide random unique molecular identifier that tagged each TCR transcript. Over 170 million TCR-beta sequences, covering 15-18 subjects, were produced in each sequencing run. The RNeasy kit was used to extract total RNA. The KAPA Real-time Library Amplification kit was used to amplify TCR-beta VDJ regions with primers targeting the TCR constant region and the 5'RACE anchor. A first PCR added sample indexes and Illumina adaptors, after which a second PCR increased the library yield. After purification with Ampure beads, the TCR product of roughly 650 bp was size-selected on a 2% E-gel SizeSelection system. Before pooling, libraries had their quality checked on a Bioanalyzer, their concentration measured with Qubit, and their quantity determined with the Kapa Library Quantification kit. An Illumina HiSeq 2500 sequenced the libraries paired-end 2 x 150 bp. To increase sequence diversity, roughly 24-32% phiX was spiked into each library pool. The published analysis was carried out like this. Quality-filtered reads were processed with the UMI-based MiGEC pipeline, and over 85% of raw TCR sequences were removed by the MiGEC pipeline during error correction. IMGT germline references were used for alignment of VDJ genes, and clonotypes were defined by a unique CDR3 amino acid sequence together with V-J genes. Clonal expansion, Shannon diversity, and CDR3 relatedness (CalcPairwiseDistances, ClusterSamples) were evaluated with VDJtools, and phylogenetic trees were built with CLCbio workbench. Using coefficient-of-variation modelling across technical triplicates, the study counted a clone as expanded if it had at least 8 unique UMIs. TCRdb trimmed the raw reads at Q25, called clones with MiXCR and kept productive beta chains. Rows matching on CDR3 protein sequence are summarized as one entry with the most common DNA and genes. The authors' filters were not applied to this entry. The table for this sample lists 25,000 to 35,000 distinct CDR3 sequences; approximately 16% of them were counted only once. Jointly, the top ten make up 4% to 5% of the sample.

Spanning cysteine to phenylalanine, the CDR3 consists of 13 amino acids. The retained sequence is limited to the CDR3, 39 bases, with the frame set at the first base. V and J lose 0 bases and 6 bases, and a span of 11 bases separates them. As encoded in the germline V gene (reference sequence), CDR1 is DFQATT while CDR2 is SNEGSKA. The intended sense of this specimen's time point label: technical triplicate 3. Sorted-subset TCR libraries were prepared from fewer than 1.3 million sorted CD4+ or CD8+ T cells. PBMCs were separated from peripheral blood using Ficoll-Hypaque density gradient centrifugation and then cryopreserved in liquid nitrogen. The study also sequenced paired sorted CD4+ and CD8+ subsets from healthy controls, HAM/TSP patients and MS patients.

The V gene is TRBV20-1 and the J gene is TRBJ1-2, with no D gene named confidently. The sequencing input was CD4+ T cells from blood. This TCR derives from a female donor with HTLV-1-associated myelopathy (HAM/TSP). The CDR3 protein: CSAREWEGDGYTF. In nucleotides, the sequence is TGCAGTGCTAGAGAATGGGAAGGCGATGGCTACACCTTC.